The 20 T cell receptor beta chains below come from one sample, sequenced in a study of cytomegalovirus exposure and HLA in healthy donors. Only in-frame clones appear in the TCRdb table, and some are missing; sequencing was by immunoSEQ multiplex PCR. The sample lists under 200,000 clones, around 85% occurring once. Sequenced: PBMCs. Receptors were obtained from a woman aged 25-40 years in good health and CMV-seronegative.

The chain uses TRBV7-2 and TRBJ2-7, with 9 nucleotides matching TRBD2. J was trimmed by 6 bases and V by 3 bases; bases with no gene match: 3. Germline V gene data show CDR1 as SGHTA and CDR2 as FQGNSA. The CDR3 runs 13 residues. DNA for the CDR3: TGTGCCAGCAGCTTTGGCGGGAGGGGCGAGCAGTACTTC. Residues: CASSFGGRGEQYF.

In DNA form, the CDR3 reads TGTGCCAGCAGCTTAGAAATAGCCAGGGAATACGGCTACACCTTC. Amino acids: CASSLEIAREYGYTF. This chain links TRBV7-2 with TRBJ1-2; D might be TRBD1 (5 bases). Germline lookup yields CDR1 SGHTA and CDR2 FQGNSA. Trimming shortened V by 1 base and J by 8 bases, and 17 bases separated the two germline ends. CDR3 length: 15 amino acids.

The rearrangement uses TRBV27 and TRBJ2-1; TRBD2 matches at 9 bases. This CDR3 has 13 residues. Per germline, CDR1 MNHEY and CDR2 SMNVEV (reference sequence). The V gene end was trimmed by 3 bases and the J gene end by 6 bases; junction bases not matched to a gene: 0. DNA of the CDR3: TGTGCCAGCAGTTTGCGGGGGGGCAATGAGCAGTTCTTC. Translating gives CASSLRGGNEQFF.

The chain couples TRBV15 to TRBJ1-1; 7 positions match TRBD1. Germline trimming cut 0 bases from V and 12 bases from J; bases unmatched to any gene: 10. Germline-derived CDR1 and CDR2 are LNHNV and YYDKDF (reference sequence). The CDR3 contains 14 residues. The CDR3 protein is CATSRDAGGGRPFF. The CDR3 nucleotides read TGTGCCACCAGCAGAGATGCAGGGGGGGGTCGGCCTTTCTTT.

This clone was observed a handful of times. The chain is built from TRBV19 and TRBJ1-1; possible D gene TRBD1, 6 bases. The germline V and J ends were trimmed by 1 base and 8 bases, with 11 bases remaining between them. CDR3 length: 13 residues. Looked up from germline, CDR1 is LNHDA and CDR2 is SQIVND (reference sequence). CDR3 sequence reads: CASSIGAGVEAFF. The CDR3 DNA reads as TGTGCCAGTAGTATAGGGGCAGGGGTGGAAGCTTTCTTT.

The V call is TRBV20-1, the J call TRBJ2-7; D not certain. CDR1 and CDR2 (germline): DFQATT, SNEGSKA (reference sequence). This CDR3 has 11 residues. Trimming shortened V by 0 bases and J by 7 bases, and 7 bases separated the two germline ends. The CDR3 bases are TGCAGTGCTAGAGATGACGGGGAGCAGTACTTC. Its translation is CSARDDGEQYF.

The chain carries TRBV6-5 and TRBJ1-2; no reliable D call. CDR1 and CDR2 from the germline V gene are MNHEY and SVGAGI. The CDR3 sequence is 14 residues long. With 2 bases removed from V and 8 bases from J, the gap between germline ends came to 15 bases. CDR3 DNA: TGTGCCAGCAGTTACGACCGGTGGTCCGGAGGCTACACCTTC. It translates to CASSYDRWSGGYTF.

CDR3 in amino acids: CASSVGQGYSNQPQHF. The CDR3 bases are TGTGCCAGCAGTGTTGGACAGGGATATAGCAATCAGCCCCAGCATTTT. The rearrangement uses TRBV6-1 and TRBJ1-5, with 8 bases matching TRBD1. The germline V gene encodes CDR1 MNHNS and CDR2 SASEGT. CDR3 size: 16 residues. Trimming at V came to 4 bases and at J to 0 bases, leaving 5 bases not matched to a gene.

This clone was seen just once. J is TRBJ1-5 and V is TRBV7-8, with a weak D call TRBD1 (5 bases). Germline CDR1 and CDR2: SGHVS and FQNEAQ. Between the trimmed V and J ends, which lost 4 bases and 2 bases, there was a span of 12 bases. The CDR3 sequence is 15 residues long. This chain's CDR3 is CASSSQGRGNQPQHF. The CDR3 DNA sequence: TGTGCCAGCAGCTCCCAGGGAAGAGGCAATCAGCCCCAGCATTTT.

The J gene is TRBJ1-1, the V gene TRBV6-1; 12 bases align to TRBD1. The CDR3 extends over 16 amino acids. CDR1 is MNHNS, CDR2 SASEGT, per germline. With V trimmed by 3 bases and J by 7 bases, 9 bases remained unmatched. The CDR3, as DNA: TGTGCCAGCAGTGATTCCGGGACAGGGGGCCGGGGTGAAGCTTTCTTT. This sequence encodes CASSDSGTGGRGEAFF.

This chain uses TRBV27 with TRBJ2-2; a weak D match, TRBD1 (5 bases). This CDR3 has 16 residues. CDR1 and CDR2 from the germline V gene are MNHEY and SMNVEV (reference sequence). V was trimmed by 2 bases and J by 1 base, leaving 11 bases between them. The CDR3 nucleotides are TGTGCCAGCAGTTTACATGCCAGGGTGAACACCGGGGAGCTGTTTTTT. It specifies CASSLHARVNTGELFF.

The chain links TRBV19 to TRBJ2-7, with unresolved D. Germline V gene sequence: CDR1 LNHDA, CDR2 SQIVND (reference sequence). V was clipped by 3 bases and J by 1 base, with 10 bases between them. This CDR3 spans 14 amino acids. The CDR3 DNA follows: TGTGCCAGTAGTATTTTCGACCAATCCTACGAGCAGTACTTC. Translated: CASSIFDQSYEQYF.

The rearrangement links TRBV5-1 to TRBJ2-1; 7 nucleotides agree with TRBD2. The CDR3 contains 16 residues. The germline gives CDR1 SGHRS, CDR2 YFSETQ. V lost 5 bases and J lost 7; bases outside the gene matches: 15. The CDR3 DNA follows: TGCGCCAGCAGTCCCGACCGACTAGCTGGCGGGAATGAGCAGTTCTTC. Translation gives CASSPDRLAGGNEQFF.

The rearrangement uses TRBV28 and TRBJ1-5; D is ambiguous. This CDR3 region has 16 residues. Trimming took off 5 bases at V and 1 base at J, with 15 bases between the two ends. From germline, CDR1 is MDHEN and CDR2 SYDVKM. CDR3 nucleotide sequence: TGTGCCAGCAGTCACTCGACACGGGGAAGCAATCAGCCCCAGCATTTT. Translating it yields CASSHSTRGSNQPQHF. Drawing the rest from reference TRBV28 and TRBJ1-5, the complete variable domain is DVKVTQSSRYLVKRTGEKVFLECVQDMDHENMFWYRQDPGLGLRLIYFSYDVKMKEKGDIPEGYSVSREKKERFSLILESASTNQTSMYLCASSHSTRGSNQPQHFGDGTRLSIL.

This clone was observed a few times. The rearrangement uses TRBV7-2 and TRBJ1-2; D is unresolved. Germline V lookup: CDR1 SGHTA, CDR2 FQGNSA. V was shortened by 0 bases and J by 2 bases, with 10 bases between the two germline ends. CDR3 size: 15 residues. CDR3 nucleotides: TGTGCCAGCAGCTTAGCGCTTGGTCAAAACTATGGCTACACCTTC. Its protein product is CASSLALGQNYGYTF.

The CDR3 coding sequence is TGTGCCAGCAGCCAAGGGAATAGGGACGGTCACAATGAGCAGTTCTTC. Its translation: CASSQGNRDGHNEQFF. This chain connects TRBV14 to TRBJ2-1; D possibly uses TRBD1 or TRBD2 (5 bases each). The CDR3 totals 16 residues. V was clipped by 1 base and J by 5 bases, with 15 bases between them. Germline loops: CDR1 SGHDN, CDR2 FVKESK.

The V and J genes are TRBV7-8 and TRBJ1-2; 9 bases line up with TRBD1. V dropped 0 bases and J dropped 4; count of bases not matched to a gene: 12. Per the germline V gene, CDR1 is SGHVS and CDR2 is FQNEAQ. This CDR3 spans 18 amino acids. The CDR3 loop is CASSLAHAGTGYSYGYTF. The CDR3 coding sequence is TGTGCCAGCAGCTTAGCGCATGCCGGGACAGGGTATAGCTATGGCTACACCTTC.

The genes are TRBV9 and TRBJ2-1; the D is unclear. CDR3 length equals 12 residues. V lost 3 bases and J 12 bases, leaving 13 bases between the germline ends. Germline V gene lookup returns CDR1 SGDLS and CDR2 YYNGEE. CDR3 region: CASSATDERQFF. The CDR3 DNA sequence: TGTGCCAGCAGCGCGACCGACGAGCGGCAGTTCTTC.

This clone was observed a few times. The CDR3 sequence is CASSQGQGVSYGYTF. DNA of the CDR3: TGCGCCAGCAGCCAAGGTCAGGGGGTTAGCTATGGCTACACCTTC. V is TRBV4-3 and J is TRBJ1-2, with 7 bases lining up with TRBD1. The J segment lost 4 bases and the V segment lost 1 base, leaving 6 bases of the junction unmatched. CDR3 length equals 15 residues. CDR1 and CDR2 from the germline V gene are LGHNA and YSLEER.

The chain is built from TRBV4-3 and TRBJ1-1; no clear D gene. Looked up from germline, CDR1 is LGHNA and CDR2 is YSLEER. V lost 2 bases to trimming and J lost 0 bases, with 7 bases between them. This CDR3 region has 14 residues. The CDR3 reads CASSQQVMNTEAFF. Written as DNA, the CDR3 is TGCGCCAGCAGCCAACAGGTTATGAACACTGAAGCTTTCTTT.